One sample yielded the 30 T cell receptor beta chains listed below, sequenced in a study of vaccination and CD4 T cells after COVID-19. An Oncomine TCR Beta short-read assay was used to sequence the DNA from cultured CD4+ T cells. In TCRdb, the PCR reads were re-called with MiXCR into one record per CDR3 protein. The sample lists 20,000 or so distinct CDR3 sequences, over 35% seen once, with less than 20% in the top ten. Their target antigens are unknown. Sample treatment: roughly ten-day PBMC culture with coronavirus spike peptide pools or control peptides (ViraFEST assay). The sequencing used CD4+ T cells from blood, cultured in vitro, collected before SARS-CoV-2 vaccination. The source is a human donor who received a COVID-19 vaccine.

This clonotype was counted only a few times. The chain couples TRBV20-1 to TRBJ1-1; 7 positions agree with TRBD1. This CDR3 has 14 residues. With 0 bases clipped from V and 2 bases from J, the junction kept 3 bases outside the gene matches. From germline, CDR1 is DFQATT and CDR2 SNEGSKA (reference sequence). The DNA for the CDR3 is TGCAGTGCTAGAGATCAGGGGGGAAACACTGAAGCTTTCTTT. This gives the protein CSARDQGGNTEAFF.

The rearrangement links TRBV24-1 to TRBJ2-1; TRBD2 aligns across 10 bases. The junction had 16 bases not matched to a gene; V was cut back by 3 bases and J by 9 bases. The germline CDR1 and CDR2 sequences are KGHDR and SFDVKD. The CDR3 length is 18 residues. DNA for the CDR3: TGTGCCACCAGTGATCCACCTAGCGGGGGCGGTATTGGGGGTGAGCAGTTCTTC. Its translation: CATSDPPSGGGIGGEQFF.

The sample holds a few counts of this clonotype. The genes are TRBV19 and TRBJ2-1; 10 bases are a match to TRBD2. This CDR3 region has 16 residues. Trimming removed 3 bases from V and 6 bases from J; junction bases left unmatched: 8. CDR1 is LNHDA, CDR2 SQIVND, per germline (reference sequence). The CDR3 region is CASSMEAGGPGNEQFF. The CDR3 nucleotides are TGTGCCAGTAGTATGGAAGCGGGGGGGCCTGGCAATGAGCAGTTCTTC.

This clonotype was counted only a few times. The J gene is TRBJ1-2, the V gene TRBV6-5; 7 bases are a match to TRBD1. The CDR3 extends over 14 amino acids. Looked up from germline, CDR1 is MNHEY and CDR2 is SVGAGI. J lost 6 bases, V lost 2 bases, and 6 bases had no gene match. The CDR3 loop reads CASSYRGRFDGYTF. Here the CDR3 DNA reads TGTGCCAGCAGTTACAGGGGGCGCTTCGATGGCTACACCTTC.

This clonotype was counted between two and nine times. The chain recombines TRBV5-5 with TRBJ1-1; D not certain. The CDR3 contains 14 residues. V was trimmed by 3 bases and J by 1 base, leaving 10 bases between them. Germline lookup yields CDR1 SGHKS and CDR2 YYEKEE (reference sequence). The DNA for the CDR3 is TGTGCCAGCAGCTCGGGCCAATCGAACACTGAAGCTTTCTTT. As protein: CASSSGQSNTEAFF.

DNA for the CDR3: TGTGCCTGGAGTCCCCGGACAGGGGGCAATCAGCCCCAGCATTTT. It is translated as CAWSPRTGGNQPQHF. The gene calls are TRBV30 and TRBJ1-5; 9 bases are a match to TRBD1. Germline CDR1 reads GTSNPN; CDR2 reads SVGIG (reference sequence). The CDR3 covers 15 residues. V lost 2 bases, J lost 2 bases, and 4 bases stayed unmatched.

The chain employs TRBV5-1 and TRBJ1-2, with a possible D match to TRBD1 (6 bases). There are 16 residues in the CDR3. The germline V and J ends were trimmed by 0 bases and 1 base, with 13 bases remaining between them. Germline V CDR1 and CDR2: SGHRS, YFSETQ. CDR3 sequence reads: CASSLEGGQVNYGYTF. As DNA, the CDR3 is TGCGCCAGCAGCTTGGAAGGGGGACAAGTTAACTATGGCTACACCTTC.

The chain links TRBV7-2 to TRBJ1-6; 8 bases match TRBD1. From germline, CDR1 is SGHTA and CDR2 FQGNSA. CDR3 length: 17 residues. V trimming: 2 bases; J trimming: 10 bases; junction bases outside the gene matches: 13. CDR3 amino acids: CASSLQSVAGGGSPLHF. The CDR3 DNA reads TGTGCCAGCAGCTTACAGTCCGTAGCAGGGGGCGGGTCACCCCTCCACTTT.

The V call is TRBV7-9, the J call TRBJ2-3, with 10 bases aligning to TRBD2. V was clipped by 5 bases and J by 2 bases; unmatched bases: 4. The CDR3 spans 15 residues. CDR1 is SEHNR, CDR2 FQNEAQ, per germline (reference sequence). DNA for the CDR3: TGTGCCAGCAGCACAACTAGCGGGGACACAGATACGCAGTATTTT. It encodes CASSTTSGDTDTQYF.

The genes are TRBV7-9 and TRBJ1-5; D unresolved. V was clipped by 2 bases and J by 4 bases, with 15 bases between them. The CDR3 is made up of 16 amino acids. Germline CDR1 reads SEHNR; CDR2 reads FQNEAQ (reference sequence). CDR3: CASSLRSKAGNQPQHF. The CDR3 DNA follows: TGTGCCAGCAGCTTAAGATCCAAAGCGGGGAATCAGCCCCAGCATTTT.

This clonotype is medium-sized (0.01 to 0.1%) by share. V usage is TRBV20-1 and J usage is TRBJ1-2; D not resolved. From germline, CDR1 is DFQATT and CDR2 SNEGSKA (reference sequence). The V end lost 3 bases, the J end lost 2 bases, and 7 bases lay between the germline ends. The CDR3 loop spans 12 amino acids. The CDR3 DNA reads as TGCAGTGCTAGTGCGCCAAACTATGGCTACACCTTC. It is translated as CSASAPNYGYTF.

This sequence joins TRBV7-2 and TRBJ1-1, with D perhaps TRBD1 (6 bases). CDR1 is SGHTA, CDR2 FQGNSA, per germline. The length of the CDR3 is 15 residues. The V gene lost 7 bases and the J gene lost 4 bases, with 19 bases spanning the gap. CDR3 sequence reads: CASNNKGGRGTEAFF. The CDR3 DNA follows: TGTGCCAGCAACAACAAGGGGGGACGGGGCACTGAAGCTTTCTTT.

This chain joins TRBV20-1 and TRBJ1-6, with 9 bases matching TRBD1. Losses at the gene ends were 2 bases for V and 9 bases for J; bases not matched to a gene: 11. Germline CDR1 DFQATT, CDR2 SNEGSKA (reference sequence). This CDR3 is built from 16 residues. This CDR3 reads CSARYVGTGSTSPLHF. CDR3 DNA sequence: TGCAGTGCTAGATACGTCGGGACAGGGTCAACTTCACCCCTCCACTTT.

In this sample, this clonotype turned up a few times. The chain recombines TRBV10-2 with TRBJ1-5; TRBD1 might be the D (5 bases). The CDR3 has 15 amino acids. The germline CDR1 and CDR2 sequences are WSHSY and SAAADI. V was pared by 3 bases and J by 11 bases, with 20 bases between. The CDR3 coding sequence is TGCGCCAGCAGTGAAGCAGGCTCGATAATAGGGGCCCAGCATTTT. Its protein product is CASSEAGSIIGAQHF.

This clonotype has a handful of counts. V is TRBV19 and J is TRBJ2-5; 7 bases map to TRBD1. The CDR3 extends over 13 amino acids. Looked up from germline, CDR1 is LNHDA and CDR2 is SQIVND (reference sequence). V dropped 5 bases and J dropped 4; count of bases not matched to a gene: 4. The CDR3 loop is CASSAWTGETQYF. The CDR3 bases are TGTGCCAGTAGTGCCTGGACAGGAGAGACCCAGTACTTC.

The genes are TRBV30 and TRBJ2-4; 13 bases agree with TRBD2. Trimming at V came to 3 bases and at J to 16 bases, leaving 3 bases not matched to a gene. CDR3 length equals 11 residues. The V gene's germline CDR1 is GTSNPN and CDR2 SVGIG (reference sequence). The CDR3 DNA reads TGTGCCTGGAGACTAGCGGGGGGGCAATACTTC. Translated: CAWRLAGGQYF.

This clonotype has only a few counts. The chain combines TRBV24-1 with TRBJ1-1, with D unresolved. The V end lost 5 bases, the J end lost 5 bases, and 17 bases lay between the germline ends. CDR3 length: 15 residues. CDR1 is KGHDR, CDR2 SFDVKD, per germline. The CDR3 region is CATSVSDRGRTEAFF. The DNA for the CDR3 is TGTGCCACCAGTGTATCTGACCGGGGTCGGACTGAAGCTTTCTTT.

Written as DNA, the CDR3 is TGTGCCAGTAGTATCGCCGGGACCGTTCCTGAGCAGTTCTTC. Translating gives CASSIAGTVPEQFF. The V gene is TRBV19, the J gene TRBJ2-1; TRBD1 or TRBD2 may be the D gene (5 bases each). The CDR3 runs to 14 residues. Looked up from germline, CDR1 is LNHDA and CDR2 is SQIVND (reference sequence). Between the trimmed V and J ends, which lost 3 bases and 9 bases, there was a span of 15 bases.

This clonotype showed up just a few times. This rearrangement joins TRBV19 to TRBJ1-4; D is uncertain. Germline CDR1 LNHDA, CDR2 SQIVND (reference sequence). CDR3 length equals 14 residues. Trimming removed 3 bases from V and 7 bases from J, with 12 bases in between. The CDR3 DNA reads as TGTGCCAGTAGTATGTCCGTTTCGGGTGAAAAACTGTTTTTT. Protein: CASSMSVSGEKLFF.

This clonotype was recorded a few times. The CDR3 reads CASSQSTGNYGYTF. The CDR3 DNA is TGTGCCAGCAGCCAATCCACAGGGAACTATGGCTACACCTTC. The rearrangement links TRBV7-8 to TRBJ1-2; maybe TRBD1 (6 bases). Germline assignment: CDR1 SGHVS and CDR2 FQNEAQ. CDR3 size: 14 residues. V shed 5 bases and J shed 2 bases, with 12 bases lying between them. Looking up the rest from reference TRBV7-8 and TRBJ1-2 gives the full variable domain: GAGVSQSPRYKVAKRGQDVALRCDPISGHVSLFWYQQALGQGPEFLTYFQNEAQLDKSGLPSDRFFAERPEGSVSTLKIQRTQQEDSAVYLCASSQSTGNYGYTFGSGTRLTVV.

This clonotype was detected a few times. CDR3 residues: CASSLNQGYQETQYF. The CDR3 DNA is TGTGCCAGCAGCTTAAATCAGGGGTACCAAGAGACCCAGTACTTC. The rearrangement joins TRBV7-2 to TRBJ2-5; possible D gene TRBD1, 6 bases. Per germline, CDR1 SGHTA and CDR2 FQGNSA. Trimming removed 2 bases at V and 0 bases at J, with 10 bases between. The CDR3 consists of 15 residues.

This clonotype was recorded a few times. V usage is TRBV20-1 and J usage is TRBJ2-5; TRBD1 is a possible D gene (6 bases). The length of the CDR3 is 12 residues. Deletions cut 6 bases from V and 1 base from J, with 9 bases between. CDR1 is DFQATT and CDR2 is SNEGSKA in the germline V gene (reference sequence). This CDR3 is CSAWDIQETQYF. As DNA, the CDR3 is TGCAGTGCCTGGGACATCCAAGAGACCCAGTACTTC.

V usage is TRBV12-3 or TRBV12-4 and J usage is TRBJ1-6; D call uncertain. The V end lost 6 bases, the J end lost 7 bases, and 13 bases lay between the germline ends. The CDR3 consists of 14 residues. The CDR3 spells CASRGGSWNSPLHF. The CDR3 DNA is TGTGCCAGCAGGGGTGGGAGTTGGAATTCACCCCTCCACTTT.

The sample holds a few counts of this clonotype. V is TRBV30 and J is TRBJ1-4; 7 nucleotides agree with TRBD1. Germline CDR1 and CDR2: GTSNPN and SVGIG (reference sequence). This CDR3 region has 14 residues. V dropped 3 bases and J dropped 7; count of bases not matched to a gene: 8. Written as DNA, the CDR3 is TGTGCCTGGAGGCGCGACAGGGTGACTGAAAAACTGTTTTTT. Its translation: CAWRRDRVTEKLFF.

This chain connects TRBV12-3 or TRBV12-4 to TRBJ2-7, with D possibly being TRBD2 (7 bases). The CDR3 runs to 14 residues. The V and J ends lost 1 base and 6 bases respectively, with 13 bases between them. The CDR3, as DNA: TGTGCCAGCAGTTTAGAGGGGGGGGGAGGCGAGCAGTACTTC. Translated: CASSLEGGGGEQYF.

The genes are TRBV9 and TRBJ2-3, with no clear D. The CDR3 is 14 residues long. V was pared by 2 bases and J by 3 bases, with 10 bases between. Germline CDR1 SGDLS, CDR2 YYNGEE. The CDR3 loop reads CASSVRALTDTQYF. As DNA, the CDR3 is TGTGCCAGCAGCGTTCGAGCGCTGACAGATACGCAGTATTTT.

This clonotype was picked up a small number of times. The chain has TRBV19 and TRBJ2-1; TRBD1 or TRBD2 may be the D gene (6 bases each). Deletions cut 3 bases from V and 2 bases from J, with 8 bases between. Germline CDR1 and CDR2: LNHDA and SQIVND (reference sequence). The CDR3 has 14 amino acids. CDR3 nucleotide sequence: TGTGCCAGTAGTATCCGGGGGCCCTACAATGAGCAGTTCTTC. Amino acid sequence: CASSIRGPYNEQFF.

The V gene is TRBV14, the J gene TRBJ2-6; D ambiguous. CDR3 length: 16 residues. The germline gives CDR1 SGHDN, CDR2 FVKESK. The V end lost 1 base, the J end lost 0 bases, and 7 bases lay between the germline ends. This CDR3 is CASSQARASGANVLTF. The CDR3 region has the DNA TGTGCCAGCAGCCAAGCTCGTGCCTCTGGGGCCAACGTCCTGACTTTC.

The V gene is TRBV12-5, the J gene TRBJ1-2; D call uncertain. The CDR3 spans 13 residues. Trimming took off 2 bases at V and 8 bases at J, with 12 bases between the two ends. CDR1 and CDR2 (germline): LGHNT, FRNRAP. The CDR3 sequence is CASGLPRMGGYTF. CDR3 coding DNA: TGTGCTAGTGGTTTGCCCAGGATGGGAGGCTACACCTTC.

A few counts support this clonotype. CDR3: CASSRQMNTEAFF. In nucleotides, the CDR3 is TGTGCCAGTAGTCGACAGATGAACACTGAAGCTTTCTTT. The rearrangement links TRBV19 to TRBJ1-1, with D maybe TRBD1 (5 bases). The V gene lost 5 bases and the J gene lost 0 bases, with 7 bases spanning the gap. This CDR3 is built from 13 residues. Per the germline V gene, CDR1 is LNHDA and CDR2 is SQIVND (reference sequence).